This T cell receptor beta chain is from a study of high-grade serous ovarian cancer treatment subgroups. Method: immunoSEQ multiplex PCR; TCRdb's copy keeps in-frame clones and lacks some. The table shows tens of thousands of clones, with about 81% occurring only once. Tumor samples were obtained before definitive surgery or chemotherapy. The study, taken as a whole, reports: Tumors within one patient showed repertoire similarity of roughly 0.1 to 0.85. Clonal relatedness tracked neoantigen level, and by trend copy number and mutation load.

V trimming: 5 bases; J trimming: 6 bases; junction bases outside the gene matches: 7. Germline CDR1 reads SGHNT; CDR2 reads YENEEA. This CDR3 spans 13 amino acids. Remarks on this clone: Its cognate antigen is unknown.

Sequencing input: tumor tissue. This TCR derives from a human donor with high-grade serous ovarian cancer. The chain combines TRBV11-3 with TRBJ2-7, with 7 bases that match TRBD1. As DNA, the CDR3 is TGTGCCAGCAGCAAAGTCCCAGGGGGCGAGCAGTACTTC. Protein product: CASSKVPGGEQYF. The entire variable domain, with the rest obtained from reference TRBV11-3 and TRBJ2-7, is as follows: EAGVVQSPRYKIIEKKQPVAFWCNPISGHNTLYWYLQNLGQGPELLIRYENEEAVDDSQLPKDRFSAERLKGVDSTLKIQPAELGDSAVYLCASSKVPGGEQYFGPGTRLTVT.